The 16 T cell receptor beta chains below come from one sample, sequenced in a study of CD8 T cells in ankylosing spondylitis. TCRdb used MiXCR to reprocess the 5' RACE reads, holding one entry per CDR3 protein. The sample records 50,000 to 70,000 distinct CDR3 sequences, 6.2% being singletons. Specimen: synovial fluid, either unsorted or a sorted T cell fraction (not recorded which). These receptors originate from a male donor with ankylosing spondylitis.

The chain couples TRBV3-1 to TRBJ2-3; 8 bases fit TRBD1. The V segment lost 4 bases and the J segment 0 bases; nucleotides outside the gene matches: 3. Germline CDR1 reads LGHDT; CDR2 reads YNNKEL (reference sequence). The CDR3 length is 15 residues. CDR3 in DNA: TGTGCCAGCAGCCTTGGACAGGGAAGCACAGATACGCAGTATTTT. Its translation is CASSLGQGSTDTQYF.

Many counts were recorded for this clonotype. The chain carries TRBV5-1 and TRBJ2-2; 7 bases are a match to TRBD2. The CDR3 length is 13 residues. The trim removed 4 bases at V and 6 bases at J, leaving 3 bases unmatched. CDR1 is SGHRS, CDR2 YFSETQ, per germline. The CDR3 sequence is CASSPAGAGELFF. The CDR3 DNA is TGCGCCAGCAGCCCTGCGGGGGCCGGGGAGCTGTTTTTT.

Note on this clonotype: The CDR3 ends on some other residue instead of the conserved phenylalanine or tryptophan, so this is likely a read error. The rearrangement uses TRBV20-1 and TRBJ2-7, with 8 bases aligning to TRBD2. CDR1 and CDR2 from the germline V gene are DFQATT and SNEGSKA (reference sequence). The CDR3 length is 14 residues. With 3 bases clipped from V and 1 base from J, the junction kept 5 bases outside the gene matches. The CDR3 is CSASWPSGSYEQYS. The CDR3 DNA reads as TGCAGTGCTAGTTGGCCTAGCGGGTCCTACGAGCAGTACTCC.

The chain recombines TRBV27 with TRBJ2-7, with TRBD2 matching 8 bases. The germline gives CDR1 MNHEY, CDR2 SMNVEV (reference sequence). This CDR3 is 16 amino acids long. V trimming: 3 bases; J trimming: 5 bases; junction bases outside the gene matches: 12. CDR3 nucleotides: TGTGCCAGCAGTTTCGGCCGGGGGGGCGTCGGCCACGAGCAGTACTTC. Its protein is CASSFGRGGVGHEQYF.

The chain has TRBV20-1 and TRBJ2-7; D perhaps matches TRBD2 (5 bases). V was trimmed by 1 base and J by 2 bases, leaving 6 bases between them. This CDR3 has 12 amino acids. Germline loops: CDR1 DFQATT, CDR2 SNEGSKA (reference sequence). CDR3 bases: TGCAGTGCTAGAGCCGGGGCCTACGAGCAGTACTTC. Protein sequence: CSARAGAYEQYF.

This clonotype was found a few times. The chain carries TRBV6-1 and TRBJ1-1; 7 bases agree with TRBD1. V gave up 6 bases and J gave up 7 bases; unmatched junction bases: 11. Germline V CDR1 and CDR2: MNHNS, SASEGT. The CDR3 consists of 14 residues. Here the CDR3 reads CASRGDREWNEAFF. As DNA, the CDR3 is TGTGCCAGCAGAGGAGACAGGGAGTGGAATGAAGCTTTCTTT.

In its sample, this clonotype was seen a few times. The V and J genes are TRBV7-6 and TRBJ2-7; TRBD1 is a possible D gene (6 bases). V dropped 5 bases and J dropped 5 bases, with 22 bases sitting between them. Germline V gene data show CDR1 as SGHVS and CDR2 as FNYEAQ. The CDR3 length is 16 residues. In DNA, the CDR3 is TGTGCCAGCAGCCCTCTTGGGACCCAGAGGGGGAACGAGCAGTACTTC. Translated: CASSPLGTQRGNEQYF.

The CDR3 reads CASSAQGASGYEQYF. CDR3 nucleotide sequence: TGTGCCAGCTCCGCACAGGGAGCTAGCGGATACGAGCAGTACTTC. The J gene is TRBJ2-7, the V gene TRBV18, with a possible D match to TRBD2 (7 bases). The germline V gene has CDR1 KGHSH and CDR2 LQKENI. The length of the CDR3 is 15 residues. V was trimmed by 6 bases and J by 4 bases, leaving 19 bases between them.

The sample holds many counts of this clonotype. This CDR3 reads CASRLGQVGHEQFF. In DNA, the CDR3 is TGTGCCAGCAGGCTTGGACAGGTAGGGCATGAGCAGTTCTTC. The gene calls are TRBV6-1 and TRBJ2-1, with TRBD1 matching 7 bases. V shed 6 bases, J shed 8 bases, and the junction held 10 bases outside the gene matches. This CDR3 is built from 14 residues. Germline CDR1 and CDR2: MNHNS and SASEGT.

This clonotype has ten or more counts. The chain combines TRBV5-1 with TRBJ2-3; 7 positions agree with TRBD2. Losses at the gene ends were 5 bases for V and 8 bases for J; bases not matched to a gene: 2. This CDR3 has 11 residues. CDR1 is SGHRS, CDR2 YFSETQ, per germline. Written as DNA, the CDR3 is TGCGCCAGCAGGAGCGGGATTACGCAGTATTTT. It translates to CASRSGITQYF. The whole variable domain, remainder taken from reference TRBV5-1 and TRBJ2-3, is KAGVTQTPRYLIKTRGQQVTLSCSPISGHRSVSWYQQTPGQGLQFLFEYFSETQRNKGNFPGRFSGRQFSNSRSEMNVSTLELGDSALYLCASRSGITQYFGPGTRLTVL.

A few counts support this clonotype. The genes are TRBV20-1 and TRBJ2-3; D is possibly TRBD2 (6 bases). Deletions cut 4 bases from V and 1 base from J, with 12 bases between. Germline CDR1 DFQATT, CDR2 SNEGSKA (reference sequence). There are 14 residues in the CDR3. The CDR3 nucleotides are TGCAGTGCTAAAGGACTATTCGGCACAGATACGCAGTATTTT. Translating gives CSAKGLFGTDTQYF.

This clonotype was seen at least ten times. The CDR3 region is CASRGQAPPGELFF. The CDR3 DNA reads TGTGCCAGCAGGGGACAGGCCCCCCCCGGGGAGCTGTTTTTT. V usage is TRBV25-1 and J usage is TRBJ2-2, with 8 positions matching TRBD1. V dropped 6 bases and J dropped 6; count of bases not matched to a gene: 6. Germline-derived CDR1 and CDR2 are MGHDK and SYGVNS. The CDR3 contains 14 residues.

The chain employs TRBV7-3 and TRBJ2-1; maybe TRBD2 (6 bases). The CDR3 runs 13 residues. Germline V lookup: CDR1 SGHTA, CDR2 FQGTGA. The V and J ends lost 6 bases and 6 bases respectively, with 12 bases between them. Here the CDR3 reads CASSRDFSNEQFF. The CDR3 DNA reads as TGTGCCAGCAGTCGGGACTTTTCCAATGAGCAGTTCTTC.

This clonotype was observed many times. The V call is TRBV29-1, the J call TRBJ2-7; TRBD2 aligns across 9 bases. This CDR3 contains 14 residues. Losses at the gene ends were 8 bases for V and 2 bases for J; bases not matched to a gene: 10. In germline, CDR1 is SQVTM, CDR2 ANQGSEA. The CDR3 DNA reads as TGCAGCTTCCAAGGCGGGAGGGCCCCCTACGAGCAGTACTTC. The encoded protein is CSFQGGRAPYEQYF.

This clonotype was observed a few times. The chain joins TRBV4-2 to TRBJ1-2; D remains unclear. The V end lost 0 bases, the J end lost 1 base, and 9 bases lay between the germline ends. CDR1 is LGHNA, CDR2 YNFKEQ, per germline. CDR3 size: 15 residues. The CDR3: CASSQDPQHNYGYTF. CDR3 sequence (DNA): TGTGCCAGCAGCCAAGATCCCCAACATAACTATGGCTACACCTTC.

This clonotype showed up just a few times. The DNA of the CDR3 is TGCGCCAGCAGCCGCGACAGGTGGGAGACCCAGTACTTC. Encoded protein: CASSRDRWETQYF. The chain couples TRBV5-1 to TRBJ2-5; D perhaps matches TRBD1 (6 bases). Trimming removed 4 bases at V and 5 bases at J, with 12 bases between. The germline CDR1 and CDR2 sequences are SGHRS and YFSETQ. This CDR3 contains 13 residues. Based on the CDR3 plus reference TRBV5-1 and TRBJ2-5, the full variable domain is KAGVTQTPRYLIKTRGQQVTLSCSPISGHRSVSWYQQTPGQGLQFLFEYFSETQRNKGNFPGRFSGRQFSNSRSEMNVSTLELGDSALYLCASSRDRWETQYFGPGTRLLVL.